This T cell receptor beta chain emerged from a study of cytomegalovirus exposure and HLA in healthy donors. Whole-study findings and limits: When analyzed later, a missense DCLRE1C variant was found to be linked to TCR beta V- and J-gene trimming. A few chains tied to CMV proved CMV antigen-specific in vitro.

It was with 60 Vbeta and 13 Jbeta primers that the PCR ran. Using immunoSEQ multiplex PCR, the repertoire was profiled, and TCRdb retains in-frame clones only, with some absent. The sample has around 120,000 clones, roughly 79% seen once. Germline CDR1 and CDR2: SEHNR and FQNEAQ (reference sequence). Trimming pared 1 base from V and 5 bases from J, leaving 21 bases between. The CDR3 extends over 17 amino acids. Unrecorded immune exposure was likely among donors, who were nominally healthy when sampled. Concerning this clone itself: Its specificity is not known. Other DNA sequences from this sample encode an identical CDR3 as well.

This receptor was identified in a boy aged 2-9 years in good health and CMV-seronegative. Sequenced sample: PBMCs. The gene calls are TRBV7-9 and TRBJ2-7; D gene ambiguous. CDR3 bases: TGTGCCAGCAGCTTAGGACAATCGGTGGCTCTTTTGCACGAGCAGTACTTC. Translating it yields CASSLGQSVALLHEQYF.